The clone carrying this T cell receptor (beta chain) was detected a few times. Its cognate antigen is unknown. Trimming removed 5 bases from V and 5 bases from J, with 18 bases in between. CDR3 length: 15 amino acids. Germline values: CDR1 SGHTA, CDR2 FQGNSA. Generation of TCR cDNA used 5'RACE template switching (which added a universal primer site and UMIs). TCRdb processed the 5' RACE reads anew with MiXCR; each CDR3 protein has one entry. The data contain around 320,000 distinct CDR3 sequences, roughly a tenth of them singletons. This sample was taken from a study of T cells after yellow fever vaccination. Findings and caveats of the study: Although the secondary response was weaker, it peaked faster, at day 5 versus 15. There was a small share of clonotypes that showed up in both the CD4 and CD8 compartments. Booster samples showed a return of most primary-vaccination clones (roughly 96% CD4, around 88% CD8).

Specimen: CD4+ T cells sorted from PBMCs, collected 45 days after the yellow fever booster vaccination. The origin of this receptor is a man aged 18 to 29 who received the YFV17D yellow fever vaccine. This chain joins TRBV7-2 and TRBJ2-5; D may be TRBD2 (5 bases). The CDR3 sequence: CASSDRRGLGETQYF. CDR3 nucleotides: TGTGCCAGCAGCGACCGCCGAGGGCTAGGGGAGACCCAGTACTTC.